Listed here are 22 T cell receptor beta chains from one sample, sequenced in a study of T-cell reconstitution after alpha-beta-depleted transplantation in children. Preparation of the TCRbeta library was carried out with unique molecular identifiers. TCRdb redid the calling of the PCR reads with MiXCR, one entry per CDR3 protein. The repertoire has more than 200,000 distinct CDR3 sequences, 9.7% of them found once; the top ten carry roughly 5.1%. Specimen: PBMCs from the stem cell graft donor, collected from the stem cell graft. Receptor source: a human donor who donated a stem cell graft to a child with SCID.

Ten or more counts support this clonotype. The chain employs TRBV20-1 and TRBJ2-3; the D gene is possibly TRBD2 (7 bases). This CDR3 is 16 amino acids long. Germline V lookup: CDR1 DFQATT, CDR2 SNEGSKA (reference sequence). V was pared by 6 bases and J by 5 bases, with 24 bases between. The CDR3 protein is CSATWRGPSGVDTQYF. The CDR3 nucleotides read TGCAGTGCCACCTGGCGGGGGCCTTCGGGGGTAGATACGCAGTATTTT.

This clonotype was counted once. The chain carries TRBV2 and TRBJ1-3; TRBD1 might be the D (5 bases). There are 15 residues in the CDR3. V dropped 3 bases and J dropped 0 bases, with 9 bases sitting between them. Per germline, CDR1 SNHLY and CDR2 FYNNEI. CDR3 DNA sequence: TGTGCCAGCAGTGAGGGGGGTAGCTCTGGAAACACCATATATTTT. This codes for CASSEGGSSGNTIYF. The full variable domain, completed using reference TRBV2 and TRBJ1-3, is EPEVTQTPSHQVTQMGQEVILRCVPISNHLYFYWYRQILGQKVEFLVSFYNNEISEKSEIFDDQFSVERPDGSNFTLKIRSTKLEDSAMYFCASSEGGSSGNTIYFGEGSWLTVV.

This clonotype came up many times. The V gene is TRBV12-3 or TRBV12-4, the J gene TRBJ1-5; possibly TRBD1 for D (5 bases). This CDR3 region has 15 residues. The V end was cut by 0 bases, the J end by 2 bases, with 8 bases between. CDR3 coding DNA: TGTGCCAGCAGTTTAGCAGGGGTTGGCAATCAGCCCCAGCATTTT. Amino acids: CASSLAGVGNQPQHF.

There are many counts of this clonotype. The chain couples TRBV6-2 or TRBV6-3 to TRBJ1-2; D remains ambiguous. Between the trimmed V and J ends, which lost 7 bases and 4 bases, there was a span of 10 bases. The length of the CDR3 is 12 residues. CDR1 MNHEY and CDR2 SVGEGT come from the germline V gene. The CDR3, as DNA: TGTGCCAGCAAGAGTTACCTCTATGGCTACACCTTC. It is translated as CASKSYLYGYTF.

This clonotype was observed at least ten times. The chain employs TRBV20-1 and TRBJ1-1, with D hard to call. Germline CDR1 is DFQATT and CDR2 is SNEGSKA (reference sequence). Trimming pared 6 bases from V and 0 bases from J, leaving 14 bases between. CDR3 length: 14 residues. CDR3 region: CSARKGTMNTEAFF. CDR3 bases: TGCAGTGCCCGGAAGGGTACGATGAACACTGAAGCTTTCTTT.

This clonotype was counted at least ten times. The CDR3, as DNA: TGCGCCAGCAGCCTAAATTACAGGGATGGCTACACCTTC. Protein sequence: CASSLNYRDGYTF. The chain recombines TRBV5-1 with TRBJ1-2, with D possibly being TRBD1 (6 bases). CDR3 length: 13 amino acids. Trimming pared 4 bases from V and 6 bases from J, leaving 13 bases between. Germline assignment: CDR1 SGHRS and CDR2 YFSETQ.

As concerns this clonotype: This may be a read error: a much more frequent sequence differs by one nucleotide. This chain uses TRBV5-5 with TRBJ2-3; a possible D gene is TRBD1 (5 bases). V was trimmed by 10 bases and J by 4 bases, leaving 13 bases between them. The CDR3 is 12 amino acids. Germline lookup yields CDR1 SGHKS and CDR2 YYEKEE (reference sequence). The CDR3 nucleotides read TGTGCCGGCACTCAAGGGGCAGATACGCAGTATTTT. Translating it yields CAGTQGADTQYF.

The sample holds many counts of this clonotype. The chain links TRBV7-8 to TRBJ2-3; 9 bases are a match to TRBD2. CDR1 and CDR2 (germline): SGHVS, FQNEAQ. The junction had 8 bases not matched to a gene; V was cut back by 0 bases and J by 4 bases. The CDR3 contains 17 residues. The CDR3 nucleotides are TGTGCCAGCAGCTTAGCTCCGCCTAGCGGGGTCCCAGATACGCAGTATTTT. Protein sequence: CASSLAPPSGVPDTQYF.

This clonotype was counted at least ten times. The rearrangement links TRBV2 to TRBJ2-3, with TRBD1 as a possible D gene (5 bases). V was cut by 6 bases and J by 0 bases, with 7 bases left in between. The CDR3 is 13 residues long. Germline V CDR1 and CDR2: SNHLY, FYNNEI. CDR3 nucleotide sequence: TGTGCCAGCAGGGGGCACAGCACAGATACGCAGTATTTT. Its translation: CASRGHSTDTQYF.

This clonotype has a count of ten or more. The chain recombines TRBV5-1 with TRBJ1-5; D gene uncertain. Germline values: CDR1 SGHRS, CDR2 YFSETQ. V lost 0 bases, J lost 5 bases, and 6 bases lay in between. The CDR3 is 13 amino acids. In DNA, the CDR3 is TGCGCCAGCAGCTTGGATCCGGATCAGCCCCAGCATTTT. Amino acid sequence: CASSLDPDQPQHF.

Ten or more counts support this clonotype. The rearrangement joins TRBV3-1 to TRBJ1-1, with a weak D call TRBD1 (6 bases). This CDR3 spans 14 amino acids. CDR1 LGHDT and CDR2 YNNKEL come from the germline V gene (reference sequence). V was shortened by 7 bases and J by 6 bases, with 18 bases between the two germline ends. CDR3 region: CASTHLGGASEAFF. CDR3 in DNA: TGTGCCAGCACCCACCTGGGGGGCGCCTCTGAAGCTTTCTTT.

This clonotype was recorded many times. The V gene is TRBV5-1, the J gene TRBJ1-6; the D gene is possibly TRBD1 (5 bases). Germline lookup yields CDR1 SGHRS and CDR2 YFSETQ. Trimming pared 5 bases from V and 10 bases from J, leaving 10 bases between. The CDR3 consists of 12 residues. CDR3 sequence reads: CASRGPRSPLHF. The CDR3 DNA reads as TGCGCCAGCAGGGGGCCACGGTCACCCCTCCACTTT.

The sample holds many counts of this clonotype. The chain uses TRBV7-2 and TRBJ1-2, with a weak D call TRBD1 (5 bases). V gave up 0 bases and J gave up 4 bases, with 9 bases separating them. The CDR3 totals 14 residues. The germline gives CDR1 SGHTA, CDR2 FQGNSA. The CDR3 spells CASSLAGGGYGYTF. The CDR3 coding sequence is TGTGCCAGCAGCTTAGCCGGGGGTGGCTATGGCTACACCTTC.

Ten or more counts support this clonotype. The V call is TRBV24-1, the J call TRBJ1-2, with 8 bases fitting TRBD1. This CDR3 spans 16 amino acids. Unmatched junction bases numbered 9, after V lost 0 bases and J lost 7 bases. Germline assignment: CDR1 KGHDR and CDR2 SFDVKD. CDR3 residues: CATSDLLPGGLVGYTF. The CDR3 DNA reads as TGTGCCACCAGTGATTTGTTGCCAGGGGGCTTAGTTGGCTACACCTTC.

V usage is TRBV3-1 and J usage is TRBJ1-5, with TRBD1 as a possible D gene (6 bases). Germline CDR1 reads LGHDT; CDR2 reads YNNKEL (reference sequence). Trimming took off 4 bases at V and 6 bases at J, with 16 bases between the two ends. This CDR3 has 15 residues. CDR3 residues: CASSLGALPGQPQHF. For the CDR3, the DNA is TGTGCCAGCAGCCTGGGGGCACTACCGGGTCAGCCCCAGCATTTT.

This clonotype was seen ten or more times. The rearrangement links TRBV5-6 to TRBJ2-7, with TRBD1 identical over 7 bases. From germline, CDR1 is SGHDT and CDR2 YYEEEE. CDR3 length: 16 residues. J was trimmed by 3 bases and V by 2 bases; bases with no gene match: 11. The CDR3 coding sequence is TGTGCCAGCAGCTTCCGTCCAAGACAGGGCCGCTACGAGCAGTACTTC. Translating gives CASSFRPRQGRYEQYF.

This clonotype was recorded many times. CDR3 amino acids: CAISDRRENTEAFF. DNA of the CDR3: TGTGCCATCAGTGATCGAAGGGAGAACACTGAAGCTTTCTTT. The chain couples TRBV10-3 to TRBJ1-1; no reliable D call. Germline V gene data show CDR1 as ENHRY and CDR2 as SYGVKD. Trimming took 3 bases from V and 1 from J, leaving 9 bases between them. This CDR3 has 14 amino acids.

Details on this clonotype: A much larger clonotype is one base distant, so this may be a read error. The chain combines TRBV11-1 with TRBJ2-1; 8 bases agree with TRBD1. Germline-derived CDR1 and CDR2 are SGHAT and FQDESV (reference sequence). This CDR3 is built from 11 residues. This CDR3 reads CTSSSGQGEFF. The CDR3 coding sequence is TGTACCAGCAGCTCAGGACAGGGAGAGTTCTTC.

This clonotype occurred many times. The chain links TRBV6-1 to TRBJ2-3; unclear D gene. This CDR3 has 14 amino acids. The V gene's germline CDR1 is MNHNS and CDR2 SASEGT. The V gene lost 6 bases and the J gene lost 2 bases, with 12 bases spanning the gap. CDR3 in DNA: TGTGCCAGCAGCCCCGGGTCCTTCACAGATACGCAGTATTTT. It specifies CASSPGSFTDTQYF.

This clonotype was seen repeatedly, ten times or more. The chain employs TRBV7-9 and TRBJ2-5, with 9 nucleotides matching TRBD2. The germline V gene encodes CDR1 SEHNR and CDR2 FQNEAQ (reference sequence). The V gene end was trimmed by 5 bases and the J gene end by 5 bases; junction bases not matched to a gene: 12. CDR3 length: 16 amino acids. For the CDR3, the DNA is TGTGCCAGCAGCCTACGCAGGGTAGCGGGGGTGGAGACCCAGTACTTC. It codes for CASSLRRVAGVETQYF. The whole variable domain, remainder taken from reference TRBV7-9 and TRBJ2-5, is DTGVSQNPRHKITKRGQNVTFRCDPISEHNRLYWYRQTLGQGPEFLTYFQNEAQLEKSRLLSDRFSAERPKGSFSTLEIQRTEQGDSAMYLCASSLRRVAGVETQYFGPGTRLLVL.

This clonotype occurred many times. This sequence joins TRBV21-1 and TRBJ2-3; the DNA was not used to check the table's D call, TRBD1. TRBV21-1 is tagged as a pseudogene. This CDR3 is 17 amino acids long. The CDR3 nucleotides read TGTGCCAGCAGCAAATTCGGTACGGGGGGGAGCACAGATACGCAGTATTTT. Encoded protein: CASSKFGTGGSTDTQYF.

This clonotype showed up just a few times. DNA for the CDR3: TGCGCCAGCAGCCAAGGGGGGACGTCAGGGGAAGCTTTCTTT. Its translation is CASSQGGTSGEAFF. The V and J genes are TRBV4-3 and TRBJ1-1; perhaps TRBD1 as D (5 bases). This CDR3 has 14 amino acids. V was pared by 1 base and J by 8 bases, with 14 bases between. Looked up from germline, CDR1 is LGHNA and CDR2 is YSLEER.